This T cell receptor (beta chain) was sequenced for a study of blood T cell repertoires in COVID-19. The overall study: COVID-19 samples collected from the United States, Italy and Spain covered acute and convalescent phases. Nucleic acid was either cDNA or gDNA, and it came from T cells, B-cell-depleted T cells, or PBMCs.

The authors' processing: Researchers report that nucleated cell counts were estimated from reference gene primer amplification. Clones were read by immunoSEQ multiplex PCR, and TCRdb kept only the in-frame ones, dropping some. For V, J and clone size, that table is used; D and trimming come from the DNA. Among 250,000 to 300,000 clones listed, approximately 90% were seen once. This clonotype was obtained from a woman aged 55-75 years with acute or convalescent COVID-19. The specimen sequenced was peripheral blood.

DNA for the CDR3: TGTGCCAGCAGCGTAGTCCTAGCGGGAGAGCAGTTCTTC. It codes for CASSVVLAGEQFF. The chain links TRBV9 to TRBJ2-1; 9 bases line up with TRBD2. Trimming took 0 bases from V and 10 from J; bases not matched to a gene: 2. CDR3 length: 13 residues. Germline loops: CDR1 SGDLS, CDR2 YYNGEE.